One and the same sample provided the 23 T cell receptor beta chains below, sequenced in a study of identifying expanded T cells in peripheral blood. Generated by immunoSEQ multiplex PCR, the TCRdb table keeps only in-frame clones and is missing some. The table shows under 130,000 clones, with about 89% occurring only once. Sequencing was performed on blood. These receptors originate from a person aged 18 to 70 in good health.

The DNA of the CDR3 is TGCGCCAGCAGCCAAGAGGGAGGGGGAAGCACAGATACGCAGTATTTT. Protein product: CASSQEGGGSTDTQYF. V usage is TRBV4-3 and J usage is TRBJ2-3, with a possible D match to TRBD2 (7 bases). Germline V lookup: CDR1 LGHNA, CDR2 YSLEER. V lost 0 bases, J lost 0 bases, and 10 bases lay in between. The CDR3 covers 16 residues.

CDR3 bases: TGTGCCAGTAGTATCGAAGGACAGGGTAATACCTACGAGCAGTACTTC. Translating gives CASSIEGQGNTYEQYF. The chain couples TRBV19 to TRBJ2-7, with 8 bases matching TRBD1. CDR3 length: 16 amino acids. Germline CDR1 reads LNHDA; CDR2 reads SQIVND (reference sequence). J was trimmed by 2 bases and V by 3 bases; bases with no gene match: 9. Combining the CDR3 with reference TRBV19 and TRBJ2-7 gives the whole variable domain DGGITQSPKYLFRKEGQNVTLSCEQNLNHDAMYWYRQDPGQGLRLIYYSQIVNDFQKGDIAEGYSVSREKKESFPLTVTSAQKNPTAFYLCASSIEGQGNTYEQYFGPGTRLTVT.

The rearrangement uses TRBV14 and TRBJ2-7; TRBD1 might be the D (5 bases). The germline V gene encodes CDR1 SGHDN and CDR2 FVKESK. CDR3 length: 15 residues. V shed 6 bases and J shed 2 bases, with 17 bases lying between them. This CDR3 is CASSTTGQPTYEQYF. The CDR3 bases are TGTGCCAGCAGTACAACCGGACAACCTACCTACGAGCAGTACTTC.

This clone appeared once. The V gene is TRBV7-9, the J gene TRBJ1-1; 7 bases are a match to TRBD1. V lost 5 bases, J lost 4 bases, and 7 bases stayed unmatched. This CDR3 is 14 amino acids long. Per germline, CDR1 SEHNR and CDR2 FQNEAQ (reference sequence). CDR3 residues: CASSLRQGGTEAFF. CDR3 nucleotide sequence: TGTGCCAGCAGCCTGAGACAGGGTGGCACTGAAGCTTTCTTT.

In regard to this clone: A read error may account for a junction end that differs from germline. The V call is TRBV6-1, the J call TRBJ2-4; a possible D gene is TRBD2 (5 bases). CDR1 is MNHNS, CDR2 SASEGT, per germline. CDR3 length equals 13 residues. Here the CDR3 DNA reads TGTGCCAGCAGTGAAGCGCTAGCACGGGGTGGGTCCTTC. It codes for CASSEALARGGSF.

This sequence joins TRBV4-3 and TRBJ2-7; D is undetermined. This CDR3 is 15 amino acids long. The ends were cut back, 0 bases at V and 0 bases at J, with 9 bases in the middle. The germline gives CDR1 LGHNA, CDR2 YSLEER. The CDR3 protein is CASSQDSAISYEQYF. The DNA of the CDR3 is TGCGCCAGCAGCCAAGATTCAGCCATCTCCTACGAGCAGTACTTC.

The chain employs TRBV7-9 and TRBJ2-3; 9 bases fit TRBD2. The CDR3 sequence is 17 residues long. CDR1 SEHNR and CDR2 FQNEAQ come from the germline V gene (reference sequence). The V segment lost 5 bases and the J segment 3 bases; nucleotides outside the gene matches: 12. CDR3 amino acids: CASSPGGGLAYTDTQYF. The DNA for the CDR3 is TGTGCCAGCAGCCCCGGGGGGGGACTAGCATATACAGATACGCAGTATTTT.

The chain employs TRBV7-9 and TRBJ1-4; 11 bases agree with TRBD1. V dropped 2 bases and J dropped 6; count of bases not matched to a gene: 5. Per germline, CDR1 SEHNR and CDR2 FQNEAQ (reference sequence). The CDR3 runs to 16 residues. DNA for the CDR3: TGTGCCAGCAGCTTATCGGACAGGGGGCTAGATGAAAAACTGTTTTTT. Protein sequence: CASSLSDRGLDEKLFF.

This clone has only one observation. The chain recombines TRBV7-9 with TRBJ2-7, with D unresolved. CDR1 and CDR2 (germline): SEHNR, FQNEAQ (reference sequence). This CDR3 has 11 amino acids. Trimming removed 1 base from V and 6 bases from J, with 4 bases in between. CDR3 bases: TGTGCCAGCAGCTTAGACCCCGAGCAGTACTTC. It specifies CASSLDPEQYF.

The chain combines TRBV9 with TRBJ2-7; possibly TRBD1 or TRBD2 for D (5 bases each). Germline V CDR1 and CDR2: SGDLS, YYNGEE. This CDR3 has 14 amino acids. V lost 2 bases, J lost 2 bases, and 11 bases lay in between. CDR3: CASSVGTETYEQYF. CDR3 sequence (DNA): TGTGCCAGCAGCGTTGGGACGGAGACCTACGAGCAGTACTTC.

The chain couples TRBV27 to TRBJ2-3; 11 bases agree with TRBD2. J lost 0 bases, V lost 1 base, and 9 bases had no gene match. Germline CDR1 is MNHEY and CDR2 is SMNVEV (reference sequence). CDR3 length equals 19 residues. The DNA of the CDR3 is TGTGCCAGCAGTTTATGGTCTAGCGGGGGGCTGGATAGCACAGATACGCAGTATTTT. Translated: CASSLWSSGGLDSTDTQYF.

CDR3 DNA: TGTGCCAGCAGCTTAGATCGGCCCCGGGGCACTGAAGCTTTCTTT. It is translated as CASSLDRPRGTEAFF. V is TRBV11-2 and J is TRBJ1-1; D ambiguous. The CDR3 sequence is 15 residues long. Germline assignment: CDR1 SGHAT and CDR2 FQNNGV. The V gene lost 0 bases and the J gene lost 4 bases, with 12 bases spanning the gap.

The chain uses TRBV28 and TRBJ2-2; no clear D. The CDR3 sequence is 12 residues long. V was pared by 7 bases and J by 6 bases, with 9 bases between. Germline V gives CDR1 MDHEN, CDR2 SYDVKM. Here the CDR3 DNA reads TGTGCCAGCACCAAATACTCCGGGGAGCTGTTTTTT. Amino acids: CASTKYSGELFF.

The CDR3 region has the DNA TGTGCCAGCATCACGTGGGGGGGCGGTGGCTACACCTTC. Amino acid sequence: CASITWGGGGYTF. This chain joins TRBV6-5 and TRBJ1-2; maybe TRBD1 (6 bases). Germline V gives CDR1 MNHEY, CDR2 SVGAGI. CDR3 length: 13 residues. Trimming removed 7 bases from V and 7 bases from J, with 16 bases in between.

This clone was recorded once. The V gene is TRBV12-5, the J gene TRBJ1-5; 8 nucleotides agree with TRBD1. Germline V gives CDR1 LGHNT, CDR2 FRNRAP. The CDR3 is 15 amino acids. V dropped 3 bases and J dropped 6; count of bases not matched to a gene: 7. For the CDR3, the DNA is TGTGCTAGTGGTTTAGGACAGGGTGGGGCTCAGCCCCAGCATTTT. It codes for CASGLGQGGAQPQHF.

The V call is TRBV4-2, the J call TRBJ2-7, with TRBD1 matching 9 bases. Per the germline V gene, CDR1 is LGHNA and CDR2 is YNFKEQ. The junction had 6 bases not matched to a gene; V was cut back by 5 bases and J by 4 bases. There are 14 residues in the CDR3. CDR3 protein: CASSAGTGRYEQYF. The CDR3 region has the DNA TGTGCCAGCAGCGCAGGGACAGGGAGGTACGAGCAGTACTTC.

CDR3 DNA: TGTGCCAGCAGCCTCGGACTAGCGGCGAGTCCGGGGACCCAGTACTTC. It encodes CASSLGLAASPGTQYF. The chain combines TRBV7-6 with TRBJ2-5, with 10 bases aligning to TRBD2. CDR1 SGHVS and CDR2 FNYEAQ come from the germline V gene. V dropped 5 bases and J dropped 7; count of bases not matched to a gene: 13. The CDR3 contains 16 residues. The variable domain in full, with the rest retrieved from reference TRBV7-6 and TRBJ2-5, is GAGVSQSPRYKVTKRGQDVALRCDPISGHVSLYWYRQALGQGPEFLTYFNYEAQQDKSGLPNDRFSAERPEGSISTLTIQRTEQRDSAMYRCASSLGLAASPGTQYFGPGTRLLVL.

V and J are TRBV18 and TRBJ2-2; 8 bases agree with TRBD2. The CDR3 is made up of 17 amino acids. Germline lookup yields CDR1 KGHSH and CDR2 LQKENI. Trimming took 2 bases from V and 2 from J; bases not matched to a gene: 7. The CDR3 DNA reads TGTGCCAGCTCACCAGGTTCCCGGGGGGGCAACACCGGGGAGCTGTTTTTT. Translation gives CASSPGSRGGNTGELFF.

This clone was detected only once. The chain couples TRBV10-1 to TRBJ2-1, with D uncertain. Germline values: CDR1 WNHNN, CDR2 SYGVQD (reference sequence). Trimming cost V 10 bases and J 8 bases, with 6 bases left between them. The CDR3 length is 9 residues. CDR3 nucleotide sequence: TGCGCCACGCTGGATGAGCAGTTCTTC. This encodes CATLDEQFF.

The CDR3 is CASSSGRYSGNTIYF. CDR3 DNA: TGTGCCAGCAGCTCAGGACGGTACTCTGGAAACACCATATATTTT. The V gene is TRBV5-8, the J gene TRBJ1-3; D gene uncertain. This CDR3 has 15 residues. Looked up from germline, CDR1 is SGHTS and CDR2 is YDEGEE. V gave up 3 bases and J gave up 0 bases, with 10 bases separating them. Full variable domain (missing parts from reference TRBV5-8 and TRBJ1-3): EAGVTQSPTHLIKTRGQQATLRCSPISGHTSVYWYQQALGLGLQFLLWYDEGEERNRGNFPPRFSGRQFPNYSSELNVNALELEDSALYLCASSSGRYSGNTIYFGEGSWLTVV.

V usage is TRBV19 and J usage is TRBJ1-2, with TRBD1 matching 7 bases. The length of the CDR3 is 15 residues. The V segment lost 7 bases and the J segment 1 base; nucleotides outside the gene matches: 9. Germline assignment: CDR1 LNHDA and CDR2 SQIVND (reference sequence). The CDR3 DNA is TGTGCCAGTAAATCGATCCAGGGGGTTAACTATGGCTACACCTTC. This gives the protein CASKSIQGVNYGYTF.

The chain is built from TRBV19 and TRBJ2-7; D is perhaps TRBD1 (6 bases). Trimming took off 5 bases at V and 0 bases at J, with 17 bases between the two ends. Germline lookup yields CDR1 LNHDA and CDR2 SQIVND (reference sequence). The CDR3 totals 16 residues. CDR3 DNA: TGTGCCAGTAGTCCTACTCCACAGGGCCGCTCCTACGAGCAGTACTTC. Protein: CASSPTPQGRSYEQYF.

The genes are TRBV2 and TRBJ1-2; 11 bases match TRBD1. Germline values: CDR1 SNHLY, CDR2 FYNNEI. V was pared by 3 bases and J by 3 bases, with 3 bases of the junction left unmatched. The CDR3 consists of 15 residues. CDR3 nucleotides: TGTGCCAGCAGTGACCCGGGACAGGGGGACTATGGCTACACCTTC. Translation: CASSDPGQGDYGYTF.